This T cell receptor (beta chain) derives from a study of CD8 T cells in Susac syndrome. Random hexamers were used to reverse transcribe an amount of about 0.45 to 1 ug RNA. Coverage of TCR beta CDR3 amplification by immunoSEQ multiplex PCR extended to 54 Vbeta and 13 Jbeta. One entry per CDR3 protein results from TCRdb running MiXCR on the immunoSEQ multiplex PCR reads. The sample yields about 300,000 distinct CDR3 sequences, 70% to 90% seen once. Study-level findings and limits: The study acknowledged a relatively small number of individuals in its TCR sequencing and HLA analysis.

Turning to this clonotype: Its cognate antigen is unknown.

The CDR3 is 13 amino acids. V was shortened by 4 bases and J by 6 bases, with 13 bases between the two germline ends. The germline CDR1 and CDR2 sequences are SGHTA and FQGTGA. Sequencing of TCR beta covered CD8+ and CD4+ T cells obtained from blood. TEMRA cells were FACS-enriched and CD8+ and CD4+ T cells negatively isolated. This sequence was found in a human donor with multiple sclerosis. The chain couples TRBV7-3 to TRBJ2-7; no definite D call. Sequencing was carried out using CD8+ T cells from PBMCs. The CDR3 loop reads CASSSLDGSEQYF. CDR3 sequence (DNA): TGTGCCAGCAGCTCCCTGGACGGAAGCGAGCAGTACTTC.